The clone carrying this TCR beta chain has just a few counts. Its antigen is still unknown. The germline V gene encodes CDR1 SEHNR and CDR2 FQNEAQ (reference sequence). The CDR3 length is 12 residues. V lost 8 bases to trimming and J lost 4 bases, with 9 bases between them. The patients chosen for sequencing had shown expansion of CD8+CD57+ cells (detected by flow cytometry). Patients, without exception, had severe acquired aplastic anemia. The TCR beta profiling, which covered VDJ combination and CDR3 sequence, was carried out using genomic DNA as the template. One entry per CDR3 protein, called by TCRdb with MiXCR from the reads. This sample yields roughly 200,000 distinct CDR3 sequences, of which around 60% are seen a single time; about 39% belongs to the top ten. The data stem from a study of CD8+CD57+ T cells in acquired aplastic anemia. Looking at the study overall: Quantities of DNA derived from sorted CD4+ and CD8+ cells averaged roughly 3 ug.

Regarding the study as a whole: Controls did not differ significantly from patients in CD8+ Simpson's diversity. Patients and controls had in common fewer than 30 CD8+ CDR3 sequences.

The rearrangement uses TRBV7-9 and TRBJ2-1; D is ambiguous. Source material: sorted CD4+, CD8+, or CD8+CD57+ T cells (not recorded which) from PBMCs. The receptor's source is a human donor with aplastic anemia. This CDR3 reads CASEGSYNEQFF. CDR3 nucleotide sequence: TGTGCCAGCGAAGGAAGTTACAATGAGCAGTTCTTC.